This entry describes one TCR beta chain. The sample originates from a study of blood T cell repertoires in COVID-19. Turning to the study itself: Samples representing acute and convalescent COVID-19 were sourced from the United States, Italy and Spain. Nucleic acid was either cDNA or gDNA, and it came from T cells, B-cell-depleted T cells, or PBMCs.

The germline V gene encodes CDR1 SQVTM and CDR2 ANQGSEA. This CDR3 is built from 13 residues. The trim removed 5 bases at V and 8 bases at J, leaving 8 bases unmatched. Per the original data handling: Reference gene primer amplification yielded estimated nucleated cell counts. Method: immunoSEQ multiplex PCR; TCRdb's copy keeps in-frame clones and lacks some. From that table come the V and J calls and clone size; the DNA was used to work out D and trimming. This sample carries approximately 100,000 clones, around 87% of them seen once, and the ten largest clones take more than 9%. Material for sequencing was peripheral blood. The receptor's source is a woman aged 30 to 39 with acute or convalescent COVID-19. V is TRBV29-1 and J is TRBJ2-2; TRBD1 matches 7 bases. In DNA, the CDR3 is TGCAGCGTTCCCGGGACAGCCTCGGGGGAGCTGTTTTTT. This codes for CSVPGTASGELFF.